The entry that follows covers one T cell receptor beta chain sequence. Its antigen is unidentified. At one end the junction does not follow the germline gene, possibly because of a read error. CDR3 size: 16 residues. In germline, CDR1 is LNHDA, CDR2 SQIVND (reference sequence). The data originate from a study of cytomegalovirus exposure and HLA in healthy donors. Study outcomes and limitations: The HLA-A and HLA-B alleles of most subjects were reportedly predicted accurately from TCR beta sequences. Fewer N-insertions than the 666-donor mean were reportedly shown by an Asian-associated ancestry cluster in a later analysis. V segments that were indistinguishable, TRBV6-2 and TRBV6-3 among them, were omitted from analysis. Later analysis showed most CMV-associated TCR beta chains appearing HLA-restricted.

This PCR relied on a set of 60 Vbeta primers and 13 Jbeta primers. Here immunoSEQ multiplex PCR was the method, and the copy in TCRdb shows in-frame clones only, minus some. The table lists roughly 100,000 clones, roughly four fifths of them singletons, with 3% to 4.5% in the top ten. The V and J genes are TRBV19 and TRBJ2-3, with 8 bases fitting TRBD1. The TCR was taken from a female donor in good health and CMV-seropositive. Source material: PBMCs. CDR3 amino acids: CARSGGRQGNTDTQYF. The CDR3, as DNA: TGTGCCCGTAGTGGCGGGCGACAGGGGAACACAGATACGCAGTATTTT.